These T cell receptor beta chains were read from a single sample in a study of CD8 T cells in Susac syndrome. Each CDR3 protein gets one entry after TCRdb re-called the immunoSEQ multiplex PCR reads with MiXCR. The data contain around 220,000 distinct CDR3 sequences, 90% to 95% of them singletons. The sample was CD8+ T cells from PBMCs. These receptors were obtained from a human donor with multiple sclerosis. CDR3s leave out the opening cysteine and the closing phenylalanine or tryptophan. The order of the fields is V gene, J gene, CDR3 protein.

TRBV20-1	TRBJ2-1	SARDYEQF
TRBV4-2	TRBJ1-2	ASSQDKLRADGYT
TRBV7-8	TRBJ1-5	ASSLDFSNQPQH
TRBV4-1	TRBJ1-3	ASSQDQASFSGNTIY
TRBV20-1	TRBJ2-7	SASEPSGTYEQY
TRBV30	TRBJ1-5	AWSQDPGGPPQPQH
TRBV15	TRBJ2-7	ATSRAGRRDEQY
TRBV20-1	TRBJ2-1	SARDFSSGRTYNEQF
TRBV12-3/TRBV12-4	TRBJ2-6	ASSLIEAGANVLT
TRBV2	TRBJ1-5	ASRGGINPNQPQH
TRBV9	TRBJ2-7	ASSVGTSRDEQY
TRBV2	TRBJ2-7	ASNYVAGGLRRNYEQY
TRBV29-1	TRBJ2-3	SVDLAPSTDTQY
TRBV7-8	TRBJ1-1	ASSLAAGEGTEAF
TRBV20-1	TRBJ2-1	SARDVGLAGKQYNEQF
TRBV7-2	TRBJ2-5	ASSSISDSWETQY
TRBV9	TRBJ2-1	ASSVDAGGLDEQF
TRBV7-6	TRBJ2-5	ASSLDGGMETQY
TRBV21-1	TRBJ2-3	ASSKAGQGTDTQY
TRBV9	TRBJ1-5	ASSVGQGDNQPQH